These T cell receptor beta chains were read from a single sample in a study of post-analysis software for immune sequencing data. TCRdb analysed the PCR reads with MiXCR anew, one entry per CDR3 protein. Of around 500,000 distinct CDR3 sequences in the sample, approximately 34% were seen once. The sequencing input was blood. These receptors originate from a girl aged 2-17 years with multiple sclerosis. The conserved cysteine and the conserved F or W are not part of the CDR3 here. Each record gives: CDR3 protein, D gene, J gene, V gene. The D gene is left open where the match is weak.

ASSPGDGFYNSPLH	NA	TRBJ1-6	TRBV7-2
ASSLAGAYNSPLH	NA	TRBJ1-6	TRBV27
ASSLLPFSGAGSNQPQH	NA	TRBJ1-5	TRBV7-2
ASSPVFGDDSYEQY	NA	TRBJ2-7	TRBV14
ASSSLTPQETQY	NA	TRBJ2-5	TRBV7-2
ASSEERGGHLEPQY	TRBD2	TRBJ2-5	TRBV6-1
ASSYSRSDTQY	NA	TRBJ2-3	TRBV6-5
ATSPVGGTDTQY	NA	TRBJ2-3	TRBV15
ASSLGVAGSEQF	NA	TRBJ2-1	TRBV5-1
SALQGFGYT	NA	TRBJ1-2	TRBV20-1
SAREGTDSGDTQY	TRBD1	TRBJ2-3	TRBV20-1
ASSLTGNTEQF	NA	TRBJ2-1	TRBV7-9
SARDARLPFTEAF	NA	TRBJ1-1	TRBV20-1
ASSLKAAGTQY	NA	TRBJ2-5	TRBV12-3/TRBV12-4
SARAPLGVDNQPQH	NA	TRBJ1-5	TRBV20-1
ASSGNGRDEKLF	NA	TRBJ1-4	TRBV12-3/TRBV12-4
SAQPGTAPYGYT	TRBD1	TRBJ1-2	TRBV20-1
ASSLNWGGELF	NA	TRBJ1-4	TRBV5-1
SARDIVSPYEQY	NA	NA	TRBV20-1
ASSLAPDGAYEQY	NA	TRBJ2-7	TRBV5-1
SVDQGSQRDTEAF	NA	TRBJ1-1	TRBV29-1
ASSPIAGGQDTQY	TRBD2	TRBJ2-3	TRBV28
ASSSPPAGGQPQH	NA	TRBJ1-5	TRBV7-4
ASSPLAGEGETQY	TRBD2	TRBJ2-5	TRBV6-1
ASSPPGGGVTDTQY	TRBD2	TRBJ2-3	TRBV7-9
ASSWGLAGTDTQY	TRBD2	TRBJ2-3	TRBV7-2